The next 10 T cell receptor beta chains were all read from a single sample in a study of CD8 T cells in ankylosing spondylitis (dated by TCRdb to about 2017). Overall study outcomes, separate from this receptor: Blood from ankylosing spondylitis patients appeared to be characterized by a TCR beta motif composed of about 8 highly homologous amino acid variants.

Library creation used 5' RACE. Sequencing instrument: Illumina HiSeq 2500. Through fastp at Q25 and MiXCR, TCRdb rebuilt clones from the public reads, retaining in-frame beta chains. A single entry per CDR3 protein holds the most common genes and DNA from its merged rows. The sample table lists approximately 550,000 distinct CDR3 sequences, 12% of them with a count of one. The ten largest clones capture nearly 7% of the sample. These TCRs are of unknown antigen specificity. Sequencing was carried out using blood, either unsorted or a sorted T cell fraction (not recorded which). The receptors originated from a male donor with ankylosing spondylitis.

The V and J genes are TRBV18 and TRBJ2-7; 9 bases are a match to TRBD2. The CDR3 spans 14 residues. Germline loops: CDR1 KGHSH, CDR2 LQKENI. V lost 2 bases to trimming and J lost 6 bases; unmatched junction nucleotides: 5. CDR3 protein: CASSPVAGASEQYV. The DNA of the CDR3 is TGTGCCAGCTCACCAGTAGCGGGAGCGAGCGAGCAGTACGTC.

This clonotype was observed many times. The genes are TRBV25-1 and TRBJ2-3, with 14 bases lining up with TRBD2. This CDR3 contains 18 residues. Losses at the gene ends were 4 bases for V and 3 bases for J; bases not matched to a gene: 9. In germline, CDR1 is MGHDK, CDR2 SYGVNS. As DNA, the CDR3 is TGTGCCAGCAGTGCCCATGGGACTAGCGGGAGTAAGACAGATACGCAGTATTTT. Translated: CASSAHGTSGSKTDTQYF.

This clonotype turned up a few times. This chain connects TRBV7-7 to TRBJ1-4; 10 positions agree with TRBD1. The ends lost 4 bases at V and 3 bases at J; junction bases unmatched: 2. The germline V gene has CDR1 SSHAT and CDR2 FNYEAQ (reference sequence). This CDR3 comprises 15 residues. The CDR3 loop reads CASSSGTGANEKLFF. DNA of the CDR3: TGTGCCAGCAGCTCCGGGACAGGGGCTAATGAAAAACTGTTTTTT.

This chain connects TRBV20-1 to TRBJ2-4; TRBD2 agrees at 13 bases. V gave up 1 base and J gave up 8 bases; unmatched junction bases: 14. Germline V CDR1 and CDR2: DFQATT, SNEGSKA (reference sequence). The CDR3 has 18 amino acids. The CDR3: CSARGRATSGRTEDIQYF. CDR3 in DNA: TGCAGTGCTAGAGGGAGGGCGACTAGCGGGAGGACCGAGGACATTCAGTACTTC.

CDR3 bases: TGTGCCAGCAGTGGGGACAGGGACGCTTTTGGGGCCAACGTCCTGACTTTC. It is translated as CASSGDRDAFGANVLTF. The chain is built from TRBV27 and TRBJ2-6, with 9 positions matching TRBD1. The V and J ends lost 5 bases and 3 bases, in that order; junction bases with no gene match: 8. CDR1 and CDR2 from the germline V gene are MNHEY and SMNVEV (reference sequence). The CDR3 contains 17 residues.

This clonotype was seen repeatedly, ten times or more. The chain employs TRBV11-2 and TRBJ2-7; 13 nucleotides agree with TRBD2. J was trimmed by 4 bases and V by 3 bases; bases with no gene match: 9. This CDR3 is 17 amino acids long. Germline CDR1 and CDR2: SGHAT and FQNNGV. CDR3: CASSFGGGTSGTYEQYF. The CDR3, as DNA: TGTGCCAGCAGCTTTGGGGGGGGGACTAGCGGGACATACGAGCAGTACTTC. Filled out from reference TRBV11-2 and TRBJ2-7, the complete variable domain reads EAGVAQSPRYKIIEKRQSVAFWCNPISGHATLYWYQQILGQGPKLLIQFQNNGVVDDSQLPKDRFSAERLKGVDSTLKIQPAKLEDSAVYLCASSFGGGTSGTYEQYFGPGTRLTVT.

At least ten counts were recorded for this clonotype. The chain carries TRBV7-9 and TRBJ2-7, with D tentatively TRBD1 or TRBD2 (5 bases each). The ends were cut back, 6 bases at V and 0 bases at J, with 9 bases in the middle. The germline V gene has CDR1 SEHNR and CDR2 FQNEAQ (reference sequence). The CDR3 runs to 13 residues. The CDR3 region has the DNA TGTGCCAGCAGAGGGACCTTCTCCTACGAGCAGTACTTC. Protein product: CASRGTFSYEQYF.

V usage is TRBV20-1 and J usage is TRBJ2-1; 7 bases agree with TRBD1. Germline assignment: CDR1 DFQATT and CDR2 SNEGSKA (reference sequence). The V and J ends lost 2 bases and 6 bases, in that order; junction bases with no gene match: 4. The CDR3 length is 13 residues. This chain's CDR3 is CSARRWDSNEQFF. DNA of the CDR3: TGCAGTGCTAGACGCTGGGACAGCAATGAGCAGTTCTTC.

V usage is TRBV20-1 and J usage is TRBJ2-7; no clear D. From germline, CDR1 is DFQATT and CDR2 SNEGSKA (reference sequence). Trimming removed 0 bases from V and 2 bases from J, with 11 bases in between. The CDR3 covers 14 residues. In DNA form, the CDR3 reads TGCAGTGCTAGAGACGGTCTCAGGACCTACGAGCAGTACTTC. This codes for CSARDGLRTYEQYF.

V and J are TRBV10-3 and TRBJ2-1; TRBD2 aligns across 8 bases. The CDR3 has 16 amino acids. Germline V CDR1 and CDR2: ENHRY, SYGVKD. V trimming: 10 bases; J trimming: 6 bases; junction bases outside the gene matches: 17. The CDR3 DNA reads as TGTGCCACCTGGGGTCCCAGCGGGAGTGCGGGCAATGAGCAGTTCTTC. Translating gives CATWGPSGSAGNEQFF.